Sequencing of this T cell receptor (beta chain) was carried out in a study of blood T cell repertoires in COVID-19. The germline CDR1 and CDR2 sequences are MNHEY and SVGAGI. CDR3 length: 14 residues. V was cut by 4 bases and J by 8 bases, with 15 bases left in between. Here immunoSEQ multiplex PCR was the method, and the copy in TCRdb shows in-frame clones only, minus some. The repertoire has 210,000 or so clones, around nine tenths of them found once; the top ten carry approximately 12%. The chain couples TRBV6-5 to TRBJ2-1, with D tentatively TRBD2 (7 bases). Sample: peripheral blood. The clonotype originates from a woman under 30 who had recovered from COVID-19. DNA for the CDR3: TGTGCCAGCAGTTCAAGGGGGGGCCGATATGAGCAGTTCTTC. Translated: CASSSRGGRYEQFF.